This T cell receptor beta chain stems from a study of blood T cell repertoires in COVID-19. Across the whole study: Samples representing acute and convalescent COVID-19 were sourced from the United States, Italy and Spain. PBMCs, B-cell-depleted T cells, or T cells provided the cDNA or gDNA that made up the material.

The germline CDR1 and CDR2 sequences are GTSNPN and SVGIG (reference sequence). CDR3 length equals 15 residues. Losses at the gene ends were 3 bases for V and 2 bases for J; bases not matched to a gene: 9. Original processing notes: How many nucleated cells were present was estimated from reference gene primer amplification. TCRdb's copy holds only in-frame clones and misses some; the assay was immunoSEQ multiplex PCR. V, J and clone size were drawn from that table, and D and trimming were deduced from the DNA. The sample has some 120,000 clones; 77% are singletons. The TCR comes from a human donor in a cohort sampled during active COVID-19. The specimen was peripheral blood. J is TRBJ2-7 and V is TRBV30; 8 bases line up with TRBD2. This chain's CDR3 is CAWRGERGSTYEQYF. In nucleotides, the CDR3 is TGTGCCTGGAGAGGGGAGCGGGGGAGTACCTACGAGCAGTACTTC.